A single sample gave rise to the 23 T cell receptor beta chains below, sequenced in a study of T cells in Graves' hyperthyroidism and ophthalmopathy. Researchers took RNA transcripts and amplified the TCR beta CDR3 regions from them. RT-PCR in the first round (using the HTBI primer set) targeted the TCR CDR3. TCRdb passed the multiplex PCR reads through MiXCR, listing each CDR3 protein once. The sample has roughly 660,000 distinct CDR3 sequences; 17% are singletons. The specimen was blood. Every receptor here comes from a man in his fifties with Graves' hyperthyroidism.

The chain combines TRBV5-1 with TRBJ2-5; tentatively, D is TRBD2 (6 bases). CDR3 length: 16 residues. The germline V gene has CDR1 SGHRS and CDR2 YFSETQ. Deletions cut 4 bases from V and 1 base from J, with 17 bases between. This CDR3 reads CASSRFAGLLQETQYF. The CDR3 region has the DNA TGCGCCAGCAGCCGTTTTGCGGGACTCCTCCAAGAGACCCAGTACTTC.

This clonotype was counted at least ten times. The gene calls are TRBV3-1 and TRBJ2-7; TRBD1 matches 8 bases. The CDR3 is made up of 14 amino acids. J was trimmed by 2 bases and V by 2 bases; bases with no gene match: 2. The germline V gene has CDR1 LGHDT and CDR2 YNNKEL (reference sequence). The CDR3 nucleotides are TGTGCCAGCAGCCAAAGGACAGGGACCTACGAGCAGTACTTC. Translated, it gives CASSQRTGTYEQYF.

This clonotype came up a few times. The chain links TRBV19 to TRBJ2-1; 12 bases are a match to TRBD1. In germline, CDR1 is LNHDA, CDR2 SQIVND (reference sequence). The CDR3 is 18 amino acids. J lost 4 bases, V lost 0 bases, and 7 bases had no gene match. CDR3 sequence: CASSIDVTGQGAYNEQFF. CDR3 in DNA: TGTGCCAGTAGTATAGATGTCACGGGACAGGGGGCATACAATGAGCAGTTCTTC.

This clonotype came up many times. This chain joins TRBV12-3 or TRBV12-4 and TRBJ1-5; the match to TRBD1 covers 10 bases. The CDR3 runs to 15 residues. J lost 1 base, V lost 6 bases, and 3 bases had no gene match. CDR3 residues: CASRSGQGSNQPQHF. In DNA, the CDR3 is TGTGCCAGCAGATCGGGACAGGGGAGCAATCAGCCCCAGCATTTT.

The chain has TRBV10-3 and TRBJ2-7; TRBD1 matches at 7 bases. The CDR3 runs to 17 residues. From germline, CDR1 is ENHRY and CDR2 SYGVKD. J was trimmed by 2 bases and V by 3 bases; bases with no gene match: 13. The CDR3 DNA reads as TGTGCCATCAGTGACTCTTTGGGACAGATGAATACCTACGAGCAGTACTTC. This translates into CAISDSLGQMNTYEQYF.

V usage is TRBV5-1 and J usage is TRBJ2-1; the D gene is possibly TRBD2 (5 bases). Germline loops: CDR1 SGHRS, CDR2 YFSETQ. V was clipped by 4 bases and J by 4 bases, with 21 bases between them. CDR3 length: 17 amino acids. The CDR3 region has the DNA TGCGCCAGCAGCCCCGTGGCGGGCGGAACCATGTACAATGAGCAGTTCTTC. This translates into CASSPVAGGTMYNEQFF.

The sample holds many counts of this clonotype. The chain carries TRBV2 and TRBJ1-4; D is uncertain. Germline V gene sequence: CDR1 SNHLY, CDR2 FYNNEI. Trimming cost V 6 bases and J 7 bases, with 3 bases left between them. The CDR3 covers 10 residues. DNA for the CDR3: TGTGCCAGCAGAAGTGAAAAACTGTTTTTT. Its protein product is CASRSEKLFF.

The chain is built from TRBV5-1 and TRBJ2-7, with TRBD2 matching over 13 bases. The CDR3 covers 16 residues. Germline CDR1 and CDR2: SGHRS and YFSETQ. Losses at the gene ends were 0 bases for V and 2 bases for J; bases not matched to a gene: 2. In DNA, the CDR3 is TGCGCCAGCAGCTTGGAGGGGACTAGCGGGGCCTACGAGCAGTACTTC. Translated: CASSLEGTSGAYEQYF.

This sequence joins TRBV28 and TRBJ2-3; a weak D match, TRBD2 (7 bases). The V gene's germline CDR1 is MDHEN and CDR2 SYDVKM. V was pared by 6 bases and J by 3 bases, with 13 bases between. The CDR3 is made up of 14 amino acids. The CDR3: CASRSGGQTDTQYF. CDR3 DNA sequence: TGTGCCAGCAGGTCCGGGGGGCAGACAGATACGCAGTATTTT.

This clonotype occurred many times. The chain couples TRBV10-3 to TRBJ2-7, with 7 positions matching TRBD2. Germline trimming cut 6 bases from V and 0 bases from J; bases unmatched to any gene: 5. Germline V CDR1 and CDR2: ENHRY, SYGVKD. This CDR3 is 14 amino acids long. The CDR3 DNA reads as TGTGCCATCAGAGGTCTAGCGGACTCCTACGAGCAGTACTTC. Encoded protein: CAIRGLADSYEQYF.

The chain links TRBV7-3 to TRBJ1-2; 12 nucleotides match TRBD1. Germline V gene sequence: CDR1 SGHTA, CDR2 FQGTGA. The V and J ends lost 2 bases and 8 bases, in that order; junction bases with no gene match: 9. The CDR3 length is 16 residues. CDR3 amino acids: CASSLGPGQGASGYTF. CDR3 coding DNA: TGTGCCAGCAGCTTAGGCCCGGGACAGGGGGCGTCCGGCTACACCTTC.

The chain is built from TRBV6-2 or TRBV6-3 and TRBJ1-5; unclear D gene. Germline CDR1 reads MNHEY; CDR2 reads SVGEGT. Trimming took 7 bases from V and 1 from J, leaving 8 bases between them. The CDR3 has 13 amino acids. The CDR3 coding sequence is TGTGCCAGCAAAGAGGCGAGCAATCAGCCCCAGCATTTT. It is translated as CASKEASNQPQHF.

This clonotype has at least ten counts. V usage is TRBV11-2 and J usage is TRBJ2-1, with D possibly matching TRBD2 (6 bases). The CDR3 spans 17 residues. V was pared by 3 bases and J by 6 bases, with 21 bases between. CDR1 and CDR2 from the germline V gene are SGHAT and FQNNGV. CDR3 amino acids: CASSFPTWEAGTNEQFF. In DNA, the CDR3 is TGTGCCAGCAGCTTCCCCACGTGGGAGGCAGGAACCAATGAGCAGTTCTTC. Looking up the rest from reference TRBV11-2 and TRBJ2-1 gives the full variable domain: EAGVAQSPRYKIIEKRQSVAFWCNPISGHATLYWYQQILGQGPKLLIQFQNNGVVDDSQLPKDRFSAERLKGVDSTLKIQPAKLEDSAVYLCASSFPTWEAGTNEQFFGPGTRLTVL.

This clonotype was observed many times. The chain recombines TRBV27 with TRBJ2-3; 7 bases line up with TRBD2. Germline V gives CDR1 MNHEY, CDR2 SMNVEV (reference sequence). Unmatched junction bases numbered 8, after V lost 2 bases and J lost 3 bases. The CDR3 is 16 residues long. The CDR3 DNA sequence: TGTGCCAGCAGTTTAAGTCGCGGGAGTCTAACAGATACGCAGTATTTT. This translates into CASSLSRGSLTDTQYF.

About this clonotype: The CDR3 does not close with the conserved phenylalanine or tryptophan, likely indicating a read error. This chain uses TRBV24-1 with TRBJ1-2; TRBD1 aligns across 7 bases. J gave up 0 bases and V 3 bases, and 0 bases lay outside the gene matches. The CDR3 is 14 amino acids. Germline values: CDR1 KGHDR, CDR2 SFDVKD. CDR3 in DNA: TGTGCCACCAGTGATGGACAGGCTAACTATGGCTACACCCTC. It yields the protein CATSDGQANYGYTL.

V is TRBV5-6 and J is TRBJ2-1, with 7 bases matching TRBD1. V was clipped by 3 bases and J by 10 bases; unmatched bases: 13. The CDR3 loop spans 15 amino acids. Germline V lookup: CDR1 SGHDT, CDR2 YYEEEE. In DNA form, the CDR3 reads TGTGCCAGCAGCTCCCGGGACAGTTTACAGTTAGAGCAGTTCTTC. The encoded protein is CASSSRDSLQLEQFF.

Many counts were recorded for this clonotype. The chain links TRBV28 to TRBJ2-7; 12 positions agree with TRBD2. V shed 6 bases and J 5 bases; nucleotides not matched to a gene: 8. Germline-derived CDR1 and CDR2 are MDHEN and SYDVKM. CDR3 length: 15 amino acids. CDR3 DNA: TGTGCCAGCAGACGAACTAGCGGGAGGATGGACGAGCAGTACTTC. This translates into CASRRTSGRMDEQYF.

The chain employs TRBV28 and TRBJ2-1; D may be TRBD2 (7 bases). Trimming left V 5 bases short and J 8 bases short, with 13 bases between. The V gene's germline CDR1 is MDHEN and CDR2 SYDVKM. This CDR3 is 13 amino acids long. The CDR3 is CASSGGAPDEQFF. The CDR3 nucleotides read TGTGCCAGCAGTGGGGGGGCGCCGGATGAGCAGTTCTTC.

Only a few counts were recorded for this clonotype. The rearrangement uses TRBV4-1 and TRBJ2-7; a possible D gene is TRBD2 (7 bases). The V and J ends lost 1 base and 3 bases respectively, with 16 bases between them. Germline V lookup: CDR1 MGHRA, CDR2 YSYEKL. The CDR3 extends over 16 amino acids. This CDR3 is CASSQGGGQGNYEQYF. The CDR3 DNA follows: TGCGCCAGCAGCCAAGGGGGAGGGCAGGGGAACTACGAGCAGTACTTC.

This clonotype was seen only a few times. The CDR3 protein is CSVEQEWNYNEQFF. CDR3 nucleotide sequence: TGCAGCGTTGAACAAGAATGGAACTACAATGAGCAGTTCTTC. V gene TRBV29-1 combines with J gene TRBJ2-1; D unresolved. This CDR3 is 14 amino acids long. V was trimmed by 2 bases and J by 3 bases, leaving 11 bases between them. Germline V gene data show CDR1 as SQVTM and CDR2 as ANQGSEA.

There are a few counts of this clonotype. The chain has TRBV29-1 and TRBJ1-1, with D uncertain. From germline, CDR1 is SQVTM and CDR2 ANQGSEA. Trimming took off 4 bases at V and 0 bases at J, with 12 bases between the two ends. The CDR3 contains 14 residues. CDR3 loop: CSVVGSLMNTEAFF. In nucleotides, the CDR3 is TGCAGCGTTGTAGGCAGCCTTATGAACACTGAAGCTTTCTTT.

The V and J genes are TRBV20-1 and TRBJ2-4, with TRBD2 matching 8 bases. V was clipped by 5 bases and J by 0 bases; unmatched bases: 21. The germline V gene encodes CDR1 DFQATT and CDR2 SNEGSKA (reference sequence). This CDR3 is 20 amino acids long. The CDR3 coding sequence is TGCAGTGCTCCCCGGACTAGCAGCCGGCATTGGAGTCTAGCCAAAAACATTCAGTACTTC. Its protein is CSAPRTSSRHWSLAKNIQYF.

This clonotype was detected ten times or more. The chain recombines TRBV30 with TRBJ2-5; 9 bases are a match to TRBD2. This CDR3 contains 15 residues. Germline V gene data show CDR1 as GTSNPN and CDR2 as SVGIG (reference sequence). Trimming took 2 bases from V and 5 from J; bases not matched to a gene: 9. As DNA, the CDR3 is TGTGCCTGGAGTCCTGGGACTAGCCGGACGGAGACCCAGTACTTC. The encoded protein is CAWSPGTSRTETQYF.